This TCR beta chain was observed in a study of a mutant IDH1 vaccine in newly diagnosed glioma. For the study at large: The start of vaccination came 4-6 weeks after radiotherapy alone, or with temozolomide cycles. Most had both radiotherapy and temozolomide beforehand; others had only one. Whole-study results and caveats: Immune responses induced by vaccination arose in 93.3% of the patients.

Documented time point: week 35, safety follow-up. With topical imiquimod, each dose of the vaccine consisted of 300 ug of mutant IDH1 20-mer peptide. Using immunoSEQ multiplex PCR, the repertoire was profiled, and TCRdb retains in-frame clones only, with some absent. The table includes over 55,000 clones, roughly 79% detected once. Deletions cut 6 bases from V and 4 bases from J, with 9 bases between. Germline V gene data show CDR1 as MNHNS and CDR2 as SASEGT. The CDR3 is made up of 13 amino acids. About this clone: What it binds is not known.

This sequence was found in a man aged 40-55 years with glioma. This sample comprised PBMCs, obtained from a glioma patient whose treatment included an IDH1 peptide vaccine. V is TRBV6-1 and J is TRBJ2-2, with a possible D match to TRBD2 (5 bases). CDR3 DNA: TGTGCCAGCAGGTTGACTATCACCGGGGAGCTGTTTTTT. As protein: CASRLTITGELFF.